The rows below give T cell receptor beta chains drawn from one sample of a study of glioma-infiltrating T cells. TCRdb recomputed calls from the multiplex PCR reads with MiXCR, one row per CDR3 protein. The repertoire holds about 89,000 distinct CDR3 sequences, with around a quarter as singletons. The material sequenced was glioma tissue, nonneoplastic brain tissue, or PBMCs (not recorded which). These receptors were collected from a human donor with low-grade glioma or glioblastoma, undergoing nonglioma brain surgery, or in good health (not recorded which). Both conserved end residues are part of each CDR3. D genes are given only for firm matches. Size tells how often a clone was seen (once, few, many) or the class of an expanded clone, and some rows leave it out.

CDR3aa,CDR3nt,v_gene,j_gene,len,d_gene,abundance
CASSFLSGTLKETQYF,TGCGCCAGCAGCTTCTTGTCCGGGACACTAAAAGAGACCCAGTACTTC,TRBV5-1,TRBJ2-5,16,NA,NA
CASSFGGSYNEQFF,TGTGCCAGTTCGTTCGGGGGCTCCTACAATGAGCAGTTCTTC,TRBV19,TRBJ2-1,14,NA,many
CASSSSWYDERYF,TGTGCCAGCAGTTCCTCATGGTACGATGAGCGGTACTTC,TRBV12-3/TRBV12-4,TRBJ2-7,13,NA,NA
CASSYRDEYNSPLHF,TGTGCCAGCAGTTACCGGGACGAGTATAATTCACCCCTCCACTTT,TRBV6-7,TRBJ1-6,15,NA,NA
CASSHAGGYEQYF,TGTGCCAGCAGCCACGCGGGCGGCTACGAGCAGTACTTC,TRBV4-2,TRBJ2-7,13,NA,many
CASSLDGGSSYEQYF,TGTGCCAGCAGTTTAGACGGGGGCAGCTCCTACGAGCAGTACTTC,TRBV27,TRBJ2-7,15,NA,many
CASSELVSSYNGQFF,TGCGCCAGCAGCGAGCTCGTCAGCTCCTACAATGGGCAGTTCTTC,TRBV5-1,TRBJ2-1,15,NA,NA
CASSYHRGANNEQFF,TGTGCCAGCAGTTACCACAGGGGGGCCAACAATGAGCAGTTCTTC,TRBV6-6,TRBJ2-1,15,TRBD1,many
CTSSYTGVQNTEAFF,TGCACCAGCAGCTATACAGGGGTTCAGAACACTGAAGCTTTCTTT,TRBV5-1,TRBJ1-1,15,TRBD1,once
CASSYRDPPYNEQFF,TGTGCCAGCAGTTACAGGGACCCTCCCTACAATGAGCAGTTCTTC,TRBV6-6,TRBJ2-1,15,NA,many
CASSPPTQETQYF,TGTGCCAGCTCACCACCCACCCAAGAGACCCAGTACTTC,TRBV18,TRBJ2-5,13,NA,many
CASSARQGNTGELFF,TGTGCCAGCAGTGCCCGACAGGGGAACACCGGGGAGCTGTTTTTT,TRBV27,TRBJ2-2,15,TRBD1,many
CASRGPGTEAFF,TGTGCAAGCAGGGGGCCGGGCACTGAAGCTTTCTTT,TRBV6-2/TRBV6-3,TRBJ1-1,12,TRBD1,NA
CSAPDRRRLAGGLSYQETQYF,TGCAGTGCTCCCGATAGGCGACGACTAGCGGGGGGGCTGTCGTACCAAGAGACCCAGTACTTC,TRBV20-1,TRBJ2-5,21,TRBD2,many
CASRPRTGVYGYTF,TGTGCCAGCAGGCCCAGGACGGGGGTCTATGGCTACACCTTC,TRBV12-3/TRBV12-4,TRBJ1-2,14,NA,many
CASSSTTVATEAFF,TGCGCCAGCAGCTCCACCACGGTGGCCACCGAAGCTTTCTTT,TRBV5-1,TRBJ1-1,14,NA,NA
CASNHLDEGYEKLFF,TGTGCCAGTAACCATCTCGACGAGGGTTATGAAAAACTGTTTTTT,TRBV19,TRBJ1-4,15,NA,once
CASSYQRSAGELLF,TGTGCCAGCAGTTACCAGCGTTCCGCCGGGGAGCTTCTTTTT,TRBV6-5,TRBJ2-2,14,NA,NA
CASSLGRNYGYTF,TGTGCCAGCAGTTTGGGGCGGAACTATGGCTACACCTTC,TRBV27,TRBJ1-2,13,NA,many
CSVVAVTGGTEAFF,TGCAGCGTTGTGGCCGTGACAGGGGGCACTGAAGCTTTCTTT,TRBV29-1,TRBJ1-1,14,TRBD1,many
CASGAGGWARDNEQFF,TGTGCCAGCGGAGCGGGAGGCTGGGCACGGGACAATGAGCAGTTCTTC,TRBV7-6,TRBJ2-1,16,TRBD2,few
CASSDSGGAQETQYF,TGTGCCAGCAGTGACAGCGGGGGGGCCCAGGAGACCCAGTACTTC,TRBV6-1,TRBJ2-5,15,TRBD2,many
CAIRSLSTANEKLFF,TGTGCCATTAGATCCCTTTCGACAGCTAATGAAAAACTGTTTTTT,TRBV19,TRBJ1-4,15,NA,NA
CASSLVTAVGGYTF,TGCGCCAGCAGCTTGGTGACGGCCGTTGGGGGCTACACCTTC,TRBV5-1,TRBJ1-2,14,NA,few
CASSPGLVRRVGEQFF,TGTGCCAGCAGTCCCGGACTAGTCAGAAGGGTTGGTGAGCAGTTCTTC,TRBV28,TRBJ2-1,16,TRBD2,many
CASSDRDRGPTDTQYF,TGTGCCAGCAGTGACCGGGACAGGGGACCGACAGATACGCAGTATTTT,TRBV6-1,TRBJ2-3,16,TRBD1,many
CASSLRGHEQFF,TGTGCCAGCAGCTTACGGGGACATGAGCAGTTCTTC,TRBV7-2,TRBJ2-1,12,NA,few
CASSFRTSGSKYEQFF,TGTGCCAGCAGTTTCAGGACTAGCGGGAGTAAATATGAGCAGTTCTTC,TRBV12-3/TRBV12-4,TRBJ2-1,16,TRBD2,many
CASSSLASSNEQFF,TGTGCCAGCAGCTCACTAGCGTCCTCGAATGAGCAGTTCTTC,TRBV11-3,TRBJ2-1,14,TRBD2,many
CSARAFSASPLHF,TGCAGTGCTAGAGCCTTCTCCGCCTCACCCCTCCACTTT,TRBV20-1,TRBJ1-6,13,NA,many
CASSPISFSYEQYF,TGTGCCAGCAGCCCGATATCATTTTCCTACGAGCAGTACTTC,TRBV14,TRBJ2-7,14,NA,many
CSAGQGVNTEAFF,TGCAGTGCGGGACAGGGCGTGAACACTGAAGCTTTCTTT,TRBV20-1,TRBJ1-1,13,TRBD1,medium-sized
CASSHRQVDEQFF,TGTGCCAGCAGCCACAGACAGGTCGATGAGCAGTTCTTC,TRBV12-3/TRBV12-4,TRBJ2-1,13,NA,few
CASSPSDTNNSPLHF,TGTGCCAGCAGCCCCTCGGACACAAACAATTCACCCCTCCACTTT,TRBV11-2,TRBJ1-6,15,NA,many
CSVSRDRGTNEQFF,TGCAGTGTATCCCGGGACAGGGGGACAAATGAGCAGTTCTTC,TRBV20-1,TRBJ2-1,14,TRBD1,many
CASSFTGMEQYF,TGTGCCAGCAGCTTCACAGGGATGGAGCAGTACTTC,TRBV11-3,TRBJ2-7,12,NA,NA
CASSPPNRDRTYEQYF,TGTGCCAGCAGCCCGCCCAATCGGGACAGGACCTACGAGCAGTACTTC,TRBV5-4,TRBJ2-7,16,TRBD1,many
CASPTPADNEQFF,TGTGCCAGCCCGACTCCGGCCGACAATGAGCAGTTCTTC,TRBV2,TRBJ2-1,13,NA,many
CASRQLTGGGNEQFF,TGTGCCAGTCGACAGCTGACAGGGGGTGGGAATGAGCAGTTCTTC,TRBV19,TRBJ2-1,15,TRBD1,NA
CASSLDSAAAGELFF,TGTGCCAGCAGCTTAGATAGTGCGGCGGCCGGGGAGCTGTTTTTT,TRBV7-2,TRBJ2-2,15,NA,many
CASSAEGQFNQPQHF,TGTGCCAGCAGTGCCGAGGGACAGTTCAATCAGCCCCAGCATTTT,TRBV12-3/TRBV12-4,TRBJ1-5,15,TRBD1,many
CASSLDGVGSGNTIYF,TGTGCCAGCAGCTTAGACGGGGTGGGCTCTGGAAACACCATATATTTT,TRBV7-2,TRBJ1-3,16,NA,many
CSVEEQGPWRGNTEAFF,TGCAGCGTTGAAGAACAGGGTCCCTGGAGGGGGAACACTGAAGCTTTCTTT,TRBV29-1,TRBJ1-1,17,NA,NA
CASSLSGSSYEQYF,TGTGCCAGCAGCTTAAGCGGGAGTTCCTACGAGCAGTACTTC,TRBV7-9,TRBJ2-7,14,TRBD2,few
CSVRRERGTEAFF,TGCAGCGTTAGAAGGGAGCGCGGCACTGAAGCTTTCTTT,TRBV29-1,TRBJ1-1,13,NA,NA
CSARPTGGRETQYF,TGCAGTGCTAGACCAACAGGGGGTAGGGAGACCCAGTACTTC,TRBV20-1,TRBJ2-5,14,TRBD1,many
CATSRVRLAGAPDTQYF,TGTGCCACCAGCAGAGTTAGGTTAGCGGGAGCACCAGATACGCAGTATTTT,TRBV15,TRBJ2-3,17,TRBD2,many
CASSPDRGATFF,TGTGCCAGCAGCCCGGACAGGGGGGCAACTTTCTTT,TRBV2,TRBJ1-1,12,TRBD1,many
CASSSIGTPGGQPQHF,TGTGCCAGCAGTTCTATCGGGACGCCCGGGGGTCAGCCCCAGCATTTT,TRBV27,TRBJ1-5,16,NA,many
CSARGRGDTEAFF,TGCAGTGCTAGGGGGCGGGGGGACACTGAAGCTTTCTTT,TRBV20-1,TRBJ1-1,13,NA,many
CASSQELAGREQYF,TGTGCCAGCAGCCAAGAGCTAGCGGGTCGAGAGCAGTACTTC,TRBV4-2,TRBJ2-7,14,TRBD2,NA
CSASGGNNDAFF,TGCAGTGCTAGTGGCGGGAACAATGATGCTTTCTTT,TRBV20-1,TRBJ1-1,12,NA,NA
CASSLVTGASF,TGTGCCAGCAGCCTGGTGACTGGAGCTTCCTTT,TRBV7-9,TRBJ1-1,11,NA,NA